This T cell receptor (beta chain) was obtained from a study of regulatory T cells in long-lasting Graves disease. General observations from the study: The study found TRBV28, TRBJ1-2 and TRBJ2-5 favored in persistent disease. What was studied was peripheral blood only, and not thyroid tissue.

Many counts were recorded for this clonotype. The antigen remains unidentified. This CDR3 is built from 14 residues. Germline V gives CDR1 SNHLY, CDR2 FYNNEI. V was clipped by 3 bases and J by 5 bases, with 13 bases between them. According to the study, TCR beta libraries were built with iRepertoire HTBI primers and CDR3-region Arm-PCR. Each CDR3 protein gets one entry after TCRdb re-called the multiplex PCR reads with MiXCR. The top ten clones hold about 12% of a sample with some 600,000 distinct CDR3 sequences, around 16% of them seen once. The time point is: newly diagnosed GD, antithyroid drugs for less than 3 months. PBMCs were the source of the RNA used for TCR sequencing. The data were also submitted as part of a second study, on T cells in Graves' hyperthyroidism and ophthalmopathy.

The source material was peripheral blood mononuclear cells (PBMCs), sampled at new diagnosis, from a patient treated with antithyroid drugs. The receptor comes from a man aged 18-30 years with Graves disease. The V and J genes are TRBV2 and TRBJ1-1; TRBD1 might be the D (5 bases). For the CDR3, the DNA is TGTGCCAGCAGTGAGTTGGGGGTAGGAACTGAAGCTTTCTTT. This translates into CASSELGVGTEAFF.